This T cell receptor beta chain was observed in a study of blood T cell repertoires in COVID-19. Looking at the study overall: The United States, Italy and Spain supplied acute and convalescent COVID-19 samples. T cells, B-cell-depleted T cells, or PBMCs supplied cDNA or gDNA.

There are 15 residues in the CDR3. Germline loops: CDR1 MNHEY, CDR2 SVGEGT. The V end lost 6 bases, the J end lost 2 bases, and 14 bases lay between the germline ends. The age range of participants was about 18 to 95 years, with residence in roughly 25 US areas. Participants were placed into cohorts based on the clinical history they reported. Only in-frame clones appear in the TCRdb table, and some are missing; sequencing was by immunoSEQ multiplex PCR. This table has 250,000 to 300,000 clones, roughly 88% appearing once. The material sequenced was PBMCs or T cells enriched from blood (not recorded which). The V gene is TRBV6-2 or TRBV6-3, the J gene TRBJ1-5, with D maybe TRBD1 (5 bases). This receptor was obtained from a woman aged 40 to 50 with acute COVID-19. The DNA for the CDR3 is TGTGCCAGCAGCCCTGTAGGGGCGGGCAATCAGCCCCAGCATTTT. It encodes CASSPVGAGNQPQHF.